This T cell receptor beta chain was profiled in a study of blood T cells in healthy people across ages. This CDR3 is 13 amino acids long. Germline V CDR1 and CDR2: SGHTA, FQGNSA. V shed 5 bases, J shed 15 bases, and the junction held 13 bases outside the gene matches. The second PCR ran about 7 to 12 cycles with a sample-barcoded 5' primer and J-beta primers. One entry per CDR3 protein results from TCRdb running MiXCR on the 5' RACE reads. In the table there are about 630,000 distinct CDR3 sequences, roughly 21% of which are singletons. This receptor was obtained from an older man in good health. The rearrangement joins TRBV7-2 to TRBJ1-5; 7 bases match TRBD1. The specimen was blood. The CDR3 is CASSPLAWDRWHF. The CDR3 nucleotides are TGTGCCAGCAGCCCCCTTGCGTGGGACAGATGGCATTTT.